These 20 T cell receptor beta chains were sequenced from one sample in a study of metastatic and nonmetastatic thyroid tumors. Thyroid surgery had not been preceded by any treatment in any patient. TCRdb re-called clones via MiXCR from the PCR reads. Seen here are about 27,000 clones, over 12% observed once, and the top ten hold approximately 14%. The specimen was blood. These TCRs come from a male donor with papillary thyroid cancer or a benign thyroid nodule (not recorded which). Some clones in this sample may be carry-over from other donors' samples.

This clone was found many times. This chain links TRBV20-1 with TRBJ2-7; D call uncertain. V lost 6 bases and J lost 1, with 19 bases in between. The CDR3 consists of 15 residues. From germline, CDR1 is DFQATT and CDR2 SNEGSKA (reference sequence). DNA for the CDR3: TGCAGTGCCACCCCCGCCAGGTGGGATTCCTACGAGCAGTACTTC. This translates into CSATPARWDSYEQYF.

In its sample, this clone was seen many times. The chain joins TRBV19 to TRBJ1-4, with 7 bases aligning to TRBD1. The J segment lost 7 bases and the V segment lost 5 bases, leaving 7 bases of the junction unmatched. The CDR3 extends over 14 amino acids. CDR1 LNHDA and CDR2 SQIVND come from the germline V gene (reference sequence). As DNA, the CDR3 is TGTGCCAGTAGTGAACAGGGGATAGGTGAAAAACTGTTTTTT. Its protein product is CASSEQGIGEKLFF.

This clone occurred many times. The rearrangement joins TRBV11-2 to TRBJ2-3, with 9 bases aligning to TRBD1. CDR1 SGHAT and CDR2 FQNNGV come from the germline V gene. This CDR3 is built from 15 residues. J gave up 8 bases and V 5 bases, and 11 bases lay outside the gene matches. CDR3 protein: CASSLIDTGGRTQYF. CDR3 bases: TGTGCCAGCAGCCTTATTGATACAGGGGGCCGTACGCAGTATTTT.

The chain joins TRBV20-1 to TRBJ1-1; D may be TRBD1 (6 bases). This CDR3 has 12 residues. The germline gives CDR1 DFQATT, CDR2 SNEGSKA (reference sequence). Written as DNA, the CDR3 is TGCAGCTCCCTCAGGGGTAACACTGAAGCTTTCTTT. Its translation: CSSLRGNTEAFF.

This clone occurred many times. The chain combines TRBV12-3 or TRBV12-4 with TRBJ2-7; D might be TRBD2 (5 bases). The V gene lost 2 bases and the J gene lost 10 bases, with 12 bases spanning the gap. The CDR3 runs 12 residues. The CDR3 is CASSLTSGVQYF. CDR3 sequence (DNA): TGTGCCAGCAGTTTAACCTCCGGGGTACAGTACTTC.

This clone was seen ten or more times. The chain combines TRBV5-4 with TRBJ2-7; D unresolved. The V and J ends lost 3 bases and 3 bases respectively, with 4 bases between them. The CDR3 length is 11 residues. Germline V gene lookup returns CDR1 SGHNT and CDR2 YYREEE (reference sequence). The CDR3 reads CASSYYYEQYF. The CDR3 DNA is TGTGCCAGCAGCTACTACTACGAGCAGTACTTC.

This clone rates as medium-sized (0.01 to 0.1%). The V gene is TRBV6-4, the J gene TRBJ2-2; D is unresolved. Germline V gene lookup returns CDR1 MRHNA and CDR2 SNTAGT. V lost 3 bases to trimming and J lost 0 bases, with 8 bases between them. The CDR3 spans 15 residues. The DNA for the CDR3 is TGTGCCAGCAGTGAAGAGGCAACGAACACCGGGGAGCTGTTTTTT. Amino acids: CASSEEATNTGELFF.

Many counts were recorded for this clone. V is TRBV5-1 and J is TRBJ1-6, with a possible D match to TRBD1 (6 bases). Per germline, CDR1 SGHRS and CDR2 YFSETQ. CDR3 length: 14 amino acids. V was cut by 4 bases and J by 6 bases, with 11 bases left in between. The CDR3 is CASSPGQLNSPLHF. CDR3 coding DNA: TGCGCCAGCAGCCCCGGACAGCTTAATTCACCCCTCCACTTT.

This clone was seen ten or more times. The V call is TRBV5-1, the J call TRBJ1-5; the D gene is possibly TRBD1 (5 bases). There are 14 residues in the CDR3. Trimming stripped 2 bases from V and 4 bases from J, with 10 bases between. From germline, CDR1 is SGHRS and CDR2 YFSETQ. DNA of the CDR3: TGCGCCAGCAGCTTAACGGGGGGGAATCAGCCCCAGCATTTT. Translated: CASSLTGGNQPQHF. The variable domain in full, with the rest retrieved from reference TRBV5-1 and TRBJ1-5, is KAGVTQTPRYLIKTRGQQVTLSCSPISGHRSVSWYQQTPGQGLQFLFEYFSETQRNKGNFPGRFSGRQFSNSRSEMNVSTLELGDSALYLCASSLTGGNQPQHFGDGTRLSIL.

This clone is medium-sized by share. V gene TRBV12-3 or TRBV12-4 combines with J gene TRBJ2-7, with 9 bases matching TRBD1. This CDR3 region has 15 residues. Unmatched junction bases numbered 6, after V lost 6 bases and J lost 0 bases. The CDR3 is CASSSGDRVSYEQYF. CDR3 bases: TGTGCCAGCAGCTCAGGGGACAGGGTCTCCTACGAGCAGTACTTC.

The sample holds many counts of this clone. This chain links TRBV7-9 with TRBJ1-1, with D tentatively TRBD1 (6 bases). V lost 6 bases and J lost 8, with 10 bases in between. Germline V gene lookup returns CDR1 SEHNR and CDR2 FQNEAQ (reference sequence). The CDR3 loop spans 11 amino acids. The CDR3 reads CASSRQAEAFF. The DNA for the CDR3 is TGTGCCAGCAGTCGACAGGCCGAAGCTTTCTTT. Filled out from reference TRBV7-9 and TRBJ1-1, the complete variable domain reads DTGVSQNPRHKITKRGQNVTFRCDPISEHNRLYWYRQTLGQGPEFLTYFQNEAQLEKSRLLSDRFSAERPKGSFSTLEIQRTEQGDSAMYLCASSRQAEAFFGQGTRLTVV.

This clone was seen ten or more times. The rearrangement joins TRBV7-2 to TRBJ2-6; D may be TRBD1 or TRBD2 (5 bases each). The V end lost 5 bases, the J end lost 0 bases, and 20 bases lay between the germline ends. The CDR3 spans 19 residues. CDR1 is SGHTA and CDR2 is FQGNSA in the germline V gene. The CDR3 nucleotides read TGTGCCAGCAGCAGATTGGGGGTGCGAGGGACCTCTGGGGCCAACGTCCTGACTTTC. It yields the protein CASSRLGVRGTSGANVLTF.

This clone was picked up many times. The chain joins TRBV5-1 to TRBJ2-7; D is unresolved. This CDR3 has 15 amino acids. Trimming stripped 0 bases from V and 4 bases from J, with 14 bases between. Germline V gives CDR1 SGHRS, CDR2 YFSETQ. The CDR3 protein is CASSLATWLDYEQYF. The CDR3, as DNA: TGCGCCAGCAGCTTGGCCACCTGGCTAGATTACGAGCAGTACTTC. Full variable domain (missing parts from reference TRBV5-1 and TRBJ2-7): KAGVTQTPRYLIKTRGQQVTLSCSPISGHRSVSWYQQTPGQGLQFLFEYFSETQRNKGNFPGRFSGRQFSNSRSEMNVSTLELGDSALYLCASSLATWLDYEQYFGPGTRLTVT.

In its sample, this clone ranks as medium-sized. The CDR3: CASSRDVSYEQYF. In DNA, the CDR3 is TGTGCCAGCAGCCGAGACGTCTCCTACGAGCAGTACTTC. The chain combines TRBV11-3 with TRBJ2-7; D call uncertain. Trimming cost V 5 bases and J 0 bases, with 8 bases left between them. The CDR3 is 13 amino acids. Germline V gene lookup returns CDR1 SGHNT and CDR2 YENEEA.

Ten or more counts support this clone. V and J are TRBV20-1 and TRBJ2-7, with a tentative D call TRBD2 (5 bases). V was pared by 5 bases and J by 3 bases, with 5 bases between. Looked up from germline, CDR1 is DFQATT and CDR2 is SNEGSKA (reference sequence). The CDR3 extends over 10 amino acids. DNA for the CDR3: TGCAGTGCTCGGGACTACGAGCAGTACTTC. Translation gives CSARDYEQYF.

In its sample, this clone ranks as medium-sized. The chain joins TRBV13 to TRBJ1-2; D is undetermined. This CDR3 has 14 residues. In germline, CDR1 is PRHDT, CDR2 FYEKMQ (reference sequence). V was cut by 5 bases and J by 5 bases, with 15 bases left in between. The CDR3 loop is CASSGQRARYGYTF. Here the CDR3 DNA reads TGTGCCAGCAGCGGCCAGAGGGCGAGGTATGGCTACACCTTC.

This clone has a handful of counts. One junction end does not reproduce the germline sequence, and a read error may be involved. This rearrangement joins TRBV6-5 to TRBJ2-7; 8 bases map to TRBD1. Germline V CDR1 and CDR2: MNHEY, SVGAGI. There are 15 residues in the CDR3. The CDR3 DNA is TGTGCCATCAGTTACTCGGGACAGGTCAATGTCGAGCAGTACTTC. Amino acids: CAISYSGQVNVEQYF.

Only a few counts were recorded for this clone. Being one base from a much bigger clone, this may be a read error. The chain joins TRBV6-1 to TRBJ1-4, with TRBD1 identical over 8 bases. CDR3 length: 14 residues. Germline CDR1 reads MNHNS; CDR2 reads SASEGT. CDR3 loop: CAGSNRGFSEKLFF. The CDR3 nucleotides are TGTGCCGGCAGCAACAGGGGGTTTTCTGAAAAACTGTTTTTT.

The sample holds many counts of this clone. The chain links TRBV15 to TRBJ2-1; D remains ambiguous. From germline, CDR1 is LNHNV and CDR2 YYDKDF (reference sequence). The length of the CDR3 is 14 residues. Trimming stripped 3 bases from V and 5 bases from J, with 11 bases between. The CDR3 bases are TGTGCCACCAGCAGGGCTATTGGGGACAATGAGCAGTTCTTC. This encodes CATSRAIGDNEQFF. The entire variable domain, with the rest obtained from reference TRBV15 and TRBJ2-1, is as follows: DAMVIQNPRYQVTQFGKPVTLSCSQTLNHNVMYWYQQKSSQAPKLLFHYYDKDFNNEADTPDNFQSRRPNTSFCFLDIRSPGLGDTAMYLCATSRAIGDNEQFFGPGTRLTVL.

The table lists this clone with a count of one. The chain joins TRBV5-1 to TRBJ2-1; TRBD2 matches 10 bases. The CDR3 covers 14 residues. Germline loops: CDR1 SGHRS, CDR2 YFSETQ. The ends lost 0 bases at V and 9 bases at J; junction bases unmatched: 3. CDR3 region: CASSLASGSFEQFF. The CDR3 coding sequence is TGCGCCAGCAGCTTGGCTAGCGGGAGTTTTGAGCAGTTCTTC. Using reference TRBV5-1 and TRBJ2-1 for the parts outside the CDR3, the full variable domain is KAGVTQTPRYLIKTRGQQVTLSCSPISGHRSVSWYQQTPGQGLQFLFEYFSETQRNKGNFPGRFSGRQFSNSRSEMNVSTLELGDSALYLCASSLASGSFEQFFGPGTRLTVL.